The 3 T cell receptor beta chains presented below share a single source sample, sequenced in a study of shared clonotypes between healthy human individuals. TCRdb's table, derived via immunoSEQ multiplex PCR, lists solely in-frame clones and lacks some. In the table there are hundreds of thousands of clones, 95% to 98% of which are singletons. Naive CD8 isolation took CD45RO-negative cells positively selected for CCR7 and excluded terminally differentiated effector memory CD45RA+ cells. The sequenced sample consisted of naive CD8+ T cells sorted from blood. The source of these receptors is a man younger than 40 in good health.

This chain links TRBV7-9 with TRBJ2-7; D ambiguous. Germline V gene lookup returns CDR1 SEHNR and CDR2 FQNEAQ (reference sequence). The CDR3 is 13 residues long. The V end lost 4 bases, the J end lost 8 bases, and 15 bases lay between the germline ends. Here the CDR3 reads CASSWLGAVQQYF. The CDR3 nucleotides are TGTGCCAGCAGCTGGTTAGGAGCTGTGCAGCAGTACTTC. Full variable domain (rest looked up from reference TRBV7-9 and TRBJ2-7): DTGVSQNPRHKITKRGQNVTFRCDPISEHNRLYWYRQTLGQGPEFLTYFQNEAQLEKSRLLSDRFSAERPKGSFSTLEIQRTEQGDSAMYLCASSWLGAVQQYFGPGTRLTVT.

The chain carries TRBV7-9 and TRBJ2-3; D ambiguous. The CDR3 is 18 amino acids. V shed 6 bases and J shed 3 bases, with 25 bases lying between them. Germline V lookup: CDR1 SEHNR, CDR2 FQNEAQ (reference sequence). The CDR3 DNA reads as TGTGCCAGCAGGCGTAAGATAGGCGGTCCCCCCCCAACAGATACGCAGTATTTT. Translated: CASRRKIGGPPPTDTQYF.

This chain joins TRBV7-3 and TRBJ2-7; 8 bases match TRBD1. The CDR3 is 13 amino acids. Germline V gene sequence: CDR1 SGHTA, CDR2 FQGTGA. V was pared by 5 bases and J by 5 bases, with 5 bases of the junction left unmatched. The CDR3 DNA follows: TGTGCCAGCAGCCGTTGGGGACAGGACGAGCAGTACTTC. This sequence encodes CASSRWGQDEQYF.